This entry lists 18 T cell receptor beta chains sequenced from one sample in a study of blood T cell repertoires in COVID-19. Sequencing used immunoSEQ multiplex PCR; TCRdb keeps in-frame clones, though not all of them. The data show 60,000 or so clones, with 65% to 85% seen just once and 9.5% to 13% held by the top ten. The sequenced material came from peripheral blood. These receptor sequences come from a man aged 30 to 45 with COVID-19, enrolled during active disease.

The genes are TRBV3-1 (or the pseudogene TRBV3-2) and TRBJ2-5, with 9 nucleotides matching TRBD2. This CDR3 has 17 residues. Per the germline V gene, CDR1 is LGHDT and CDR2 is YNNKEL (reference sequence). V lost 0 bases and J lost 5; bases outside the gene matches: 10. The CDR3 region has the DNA TGTGCCAGCAGCCAAGATCCAGAGCGGGAGGACGGGGAGACCCAGTACTTC. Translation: CASSQDPEREDGETQYF.

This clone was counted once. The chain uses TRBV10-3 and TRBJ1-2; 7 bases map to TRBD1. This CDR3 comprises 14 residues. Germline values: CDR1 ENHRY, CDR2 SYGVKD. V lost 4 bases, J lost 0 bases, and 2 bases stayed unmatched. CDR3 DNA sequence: TGTGCCATCAGTGGCGGGACAGCTAACTATGGCTACACCTTC. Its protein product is CAISGGTANYGYTF.

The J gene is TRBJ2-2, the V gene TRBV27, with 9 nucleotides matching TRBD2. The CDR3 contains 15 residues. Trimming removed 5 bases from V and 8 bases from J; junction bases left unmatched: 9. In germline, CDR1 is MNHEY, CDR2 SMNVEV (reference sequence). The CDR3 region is CASSPTQLAGGELFF. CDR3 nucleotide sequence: TGTGCCAGCAGTCCCACACAACTAGCGGGTGGGGAGCTGTTTTTT.

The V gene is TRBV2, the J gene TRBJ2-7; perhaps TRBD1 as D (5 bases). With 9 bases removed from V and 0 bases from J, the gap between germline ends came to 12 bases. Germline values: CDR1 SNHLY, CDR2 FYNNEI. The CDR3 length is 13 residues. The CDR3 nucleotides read TGTGCCAGTTTAGGCGACAGCTCCTACGAGCAGTACTTC. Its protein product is CASLGDSSYEQYF.

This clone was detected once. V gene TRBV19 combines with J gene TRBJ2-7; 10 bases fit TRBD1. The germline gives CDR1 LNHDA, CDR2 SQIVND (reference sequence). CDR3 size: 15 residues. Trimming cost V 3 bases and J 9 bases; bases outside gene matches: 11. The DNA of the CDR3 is TGTGCCAGTAGTATCAGCGGGACAGGGGTTGCGGGGCAGTACTTC. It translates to CASSISGTGVAGQYF. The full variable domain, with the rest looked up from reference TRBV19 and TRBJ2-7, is DGGITQSPKYLFRKEGQNVTLSCEQNLNHDAMYWYRQDPGQGLRLIYYSQIVNDFQKGDIAEGYSVSREKKESFPLTVTSAQKNPTAFYLCASSISGTGVAGQYFGPGTRLTVT.

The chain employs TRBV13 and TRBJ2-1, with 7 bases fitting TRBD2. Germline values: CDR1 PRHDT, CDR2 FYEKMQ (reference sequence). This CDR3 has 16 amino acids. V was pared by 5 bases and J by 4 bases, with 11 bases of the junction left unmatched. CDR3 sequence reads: CASSHGEGPKYNEQFF. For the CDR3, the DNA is TGTGCCAGCAGCCACGGGGAGGGCCCTAAATACAATGAGCAGTTCTTC.

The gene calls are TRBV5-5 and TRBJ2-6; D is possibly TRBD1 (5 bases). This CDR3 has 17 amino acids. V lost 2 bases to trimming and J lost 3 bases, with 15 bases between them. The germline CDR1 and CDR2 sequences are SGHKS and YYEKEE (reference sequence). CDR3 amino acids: CASSLGAGIGGANVLTF. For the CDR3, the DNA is TGTGCCAGCAGCTTAGGGGCAGGTATAGGTGGGGCCAACGTCCTGACTTTC.

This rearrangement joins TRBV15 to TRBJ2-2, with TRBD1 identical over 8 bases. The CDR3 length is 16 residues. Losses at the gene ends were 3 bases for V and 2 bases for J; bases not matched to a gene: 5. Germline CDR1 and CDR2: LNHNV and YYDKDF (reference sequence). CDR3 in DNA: TGTGCCACCAGCAGGGAGACAGGGGACAACACCGGGGAGCTGTTTTTT. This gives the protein CATSRETGDNTGELFF.

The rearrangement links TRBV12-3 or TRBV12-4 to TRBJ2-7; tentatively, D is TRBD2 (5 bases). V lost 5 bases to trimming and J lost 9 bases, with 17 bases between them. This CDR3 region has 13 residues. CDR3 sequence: CASSPGLRTRQYF. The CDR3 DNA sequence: TGTGCCAGCAGTCCAGGACTCCGTACAAGGCAGTACTTC.

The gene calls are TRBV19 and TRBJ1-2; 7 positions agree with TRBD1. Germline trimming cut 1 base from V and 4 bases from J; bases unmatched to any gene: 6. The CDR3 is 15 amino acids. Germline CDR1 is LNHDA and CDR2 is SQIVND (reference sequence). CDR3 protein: CASSIAEGAGYGYTF. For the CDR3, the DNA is TGTGCCAGTAGTATAGCCGAGGGGGCAGGCTATGGCTACACCTTC.

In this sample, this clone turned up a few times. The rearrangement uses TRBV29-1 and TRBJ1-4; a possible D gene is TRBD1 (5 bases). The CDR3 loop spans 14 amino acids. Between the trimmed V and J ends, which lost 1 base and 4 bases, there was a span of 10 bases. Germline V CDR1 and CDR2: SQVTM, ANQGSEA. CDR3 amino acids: CSVEGRGNNEKLFF. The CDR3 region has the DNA TGCAGCGTTGAAGGGAGGGGAAATAATGAAAAACTGTTTTTT.

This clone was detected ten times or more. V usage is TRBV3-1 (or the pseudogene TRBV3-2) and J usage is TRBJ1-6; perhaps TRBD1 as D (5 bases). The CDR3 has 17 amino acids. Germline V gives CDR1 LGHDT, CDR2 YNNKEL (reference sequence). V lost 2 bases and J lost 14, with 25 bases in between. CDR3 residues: CASSQHPPGAREGALHF. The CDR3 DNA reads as TGTGCCAGCAGCCAACACCCCCCTGGGGCTCGAGAAGGGGCCCTCCACTTT.

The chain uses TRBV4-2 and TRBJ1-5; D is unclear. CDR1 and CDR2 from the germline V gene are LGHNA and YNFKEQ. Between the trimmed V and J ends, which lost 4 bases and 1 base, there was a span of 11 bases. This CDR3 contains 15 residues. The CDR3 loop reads CASSPDAGSNQPQHF. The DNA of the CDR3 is TGTGCCAGCAGCCCCGACGCGGGGAGCAATCAGCCCCAGCATTTT.

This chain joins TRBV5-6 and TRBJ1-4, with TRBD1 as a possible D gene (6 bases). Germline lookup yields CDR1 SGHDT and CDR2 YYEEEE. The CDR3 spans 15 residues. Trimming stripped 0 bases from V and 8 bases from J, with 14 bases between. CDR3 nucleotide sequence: TGTGCCAGCAGCTTGGCACGGGGGGCCGGGGAAAAACTGTTTTTT. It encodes CASSLARGAGEKLFF. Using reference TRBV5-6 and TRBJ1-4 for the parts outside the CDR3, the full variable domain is DAGVTQSPTHLIKTRGQQVTLRCSPKSGHDTVSWYQQALGQGPQFIFQYYEEEERQRGNFPDRFSGHQFPNYSSELNVNALLLGDSALYLCASSLARGAGEKLFFGSGTQLSVL.

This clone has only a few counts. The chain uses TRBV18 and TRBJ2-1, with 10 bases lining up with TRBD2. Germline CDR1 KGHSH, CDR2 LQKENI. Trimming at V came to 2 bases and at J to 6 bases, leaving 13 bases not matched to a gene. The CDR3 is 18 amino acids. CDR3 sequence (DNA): TGTGCCAGCTCACCAAGTAGCGGGGAAAGCGGGAGGGCCAATGAGCAGTTCTTC. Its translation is CASSPSSGESGRANEQFF.

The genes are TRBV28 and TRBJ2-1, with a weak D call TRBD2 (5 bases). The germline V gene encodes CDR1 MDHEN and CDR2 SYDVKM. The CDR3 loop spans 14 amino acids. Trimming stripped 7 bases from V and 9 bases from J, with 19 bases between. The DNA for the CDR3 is TGTGCCAGCACCGGCTCCGGGGTATGGAGTGAGCAGTTCTTC. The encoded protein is CASTGSGVWSEQFF.

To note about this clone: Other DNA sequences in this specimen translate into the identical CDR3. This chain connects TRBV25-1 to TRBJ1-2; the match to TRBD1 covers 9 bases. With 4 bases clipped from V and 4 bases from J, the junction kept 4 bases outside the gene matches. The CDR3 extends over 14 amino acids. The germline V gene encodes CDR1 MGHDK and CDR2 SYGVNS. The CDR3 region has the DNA TGTGCCAGCAGTGGGACAGGGGAAACCTATGGCTACACCTTC. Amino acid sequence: CASSGTGETYGYTF.

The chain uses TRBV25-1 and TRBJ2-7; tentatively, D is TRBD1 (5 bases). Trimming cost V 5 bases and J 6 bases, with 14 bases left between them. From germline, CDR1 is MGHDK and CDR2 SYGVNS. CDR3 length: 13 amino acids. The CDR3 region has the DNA TGTGCCAGCAGTCTTCCAGGGAATCGCGAGCAGTACTTC. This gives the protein CASSLPGNREQYF.